Below, 30 T cell receptor beta chains from the same sample are listed, as sequenced in a study of T cell responses to AZD1222 COVID-19 vaccine. Some clones are missing from TCRdb's copy, which holds only in-frame ones; the method was immunoSEQ multiplex PCR. The sample consists of over 150,000 clones, about 90% of them appearing once. The specimen comprised peripheral blood, sampled on day 0 of MenACWY control vaccination. Source of these receptors: an adult in good health.

J is TRBJ1-1 and V is TRBV5-6; D gene uncertain. In germline, CDR1 is SGHDT, CDR2 YYEEEE. The CDR3 is 13 residues long. V was clipped by 2 bases and J by 8 bases, with 13 bases between them. The CDR3 here is CASSLPADLEAFF. The CDR3 DNA is TGTGCCAGCAGCTTACCTGCAGATCTAGAAGCTTTCTTT. The complete variable domain, with remaining parts taken from reference TRBV5-6 and TRBJ1-1, reads DAGVTQSPTHLIKTRGQQVTLRCSPKSGHDTVSWYQQALGQGPQFIFQYYEEEERQRGNFPDRFSGHQFPNYSSELNVNALLLGDSALYLCASSLPADLEAFFGQGTRLTVV.

The chain links TRBV19 to TRBJ2-7, with 11 bases identical to TRBD2. Germline assignment: CDR1 LNHDA and CDR2 SQIVND (reference sequence). The CDR3 consists of 16 residues. J lost 0 bases, V lost 4 bases, and 5 bases had no gene match. The CDR3 DNA is TGTGCCAGTAGTACCCCGGGGACTAGCGGCTCCTACGAGCAGTACTTC. This codes for CASSTPGTSGSYEQYF.

V is TRBV27 and J is TRBJ2-3; 11 bases agree with TRBD2. This CDR3 region has 18 residues. V was clipped by 4 bases and J by 0 bases; unmatched bases: 9. Germline lookup yields CDR1 MNHEY and CDR2 SMNVEV (reference sequence). Written as DNA, the CDR3 is TGTGCCAGCAGTTCCCGGACTAGCGGGCCTTCTAGCACAGATACGCAGTATTTT. This encodes CASSSRTSGPSSTDTQYF.

This clone was counted a few times. This chain uses TRBV5-5 with TRBJ1-5; D is unclear. V lost 3 bases to trimming and J lost 7 bases, with 20 bases between them. Germline V gives CDR1 SGHKS, CDR2 YYEKEE (reference sequence). The CDR3 is made up of 16 amino acids. The CDR3 coding sequence is TGTGCCAGCAGCTCATGGCCCTTCAAGGAGGGCCAGCCCCAGCATTTT. Amino acids: CASSSWPFKEGQPQHF. The full variable domain, with the rest looked up from reference TRBV5-5 and TRBJ1-5, is DAGVTQSPTHLIKTRGQQVTLRCSPISGHKSVSWYQQVLGQGPQFIFQYYEKEERGRGNFPDRFSARQFPNYSSELNVNALLLGDSALYLCASSSWPFKEGQPQHFGDGTRLSIL.

J is TRBJ2-2 and V is TRBV5-1, with 7 bases fitting TRBD2. CDR1 is SGHRS, CDR2 YFSETQ, per germline. With 4 bases clipped from V and 1 base from J, the junction kept 16 bases outside the gene matches. The CDR3 is made up of 19 amino acids. CDR3 nucleotide sequence: TGCGCCAGCAGCGTCCGGGGGGAGCCCGGGGCCCTGAACACCGGGGAGCTGTTTTTT. Translated, it gives CASSVRGEPGALNTGELFF.

The genes are TRBV28 and TRBJ1-5, with D perhaps matching TRBD1 (6 bases). CDR1 and CDR2 (germline): MDHEN, SYDVKM. The CDR3 has 13 residues. V lost 6 bases and J lost 7, with 13 bases in between. The CDR3 here is CASRRDIGQPQHF. In DNA, the CDR3 is TGTGCCAGCAGGAGGGACATAGGACAGCCCCAGCATTTT.

This chain joins TRBV10-3 and TRBJ1-6, with 7 bases matching TRBD1. V shed 4 bases and J 5 bases; nucleotides not matched to a gene: 8. The CDR3 covers 16 residues. Per the germline V gene, CDR1 is ENHRY and CDR2 is SYGVKD. The chain's CDR3 is CAISVSRGSDNSPLHF. CDR3 bases: TGTGCCATCAGTGTCTCCAGGGGGTCAGATAATTCACCCCTCCACTTT.

This clone was detected only once. V and J are TRBV7-9 and TRBJ1-4; D is unclear. Per the germline V gene, CDR1 is SEHNR and CDR2 is FQNEAQ (reference sequence). V was pared by 3 bases and J by 0 bases, with 8 bases between. The CDR3 covers 15 residues. The CDR3 DNA reads as TGTGCCAGCAGCTTTAGAGGACCAACTAATGAAAAACTGTTTTTT. Translation gives CASSFRGPTNEKLFF.

The V and J genes are TRBV7-9 and TRBJ2-2; D gene ambiguous. This CDR3 is built from 13 residues. Trimming removed 0 bases from V and 6 bases from J, with 5 bases in between. Looked up from germline, CDR1 is SEHNR and CDR2 is FQNEAQ (reference sequence). CDR3 DNA: TGTGCCAGCAGCTTAGCTCGATCCGGGGAGCTGTTTTTT. It specifies CASSLARSGELFF. Together with reference TRBV7-9 and TRBJ2-2, the CDR3 gives the full variable domain: DTGVSQNPRHKITKRGQNVTFRCDPISEHNRLYWYRQTLGQGPEFLTYFQNEAQLEKSRLLSDRFSAERPKGSFSTLEIQRTEQGDSAMYLCASSLARSGELFFGEGSRLTVL.

The chain carries TRBV10-2 and TRBJ2-1; TRBD2 agrees at 13 bases. V gave up 6 bases and J gave up 2 bases; unmatched junction bases: 1. The CDR3 totals 15 residues. Germline V gene data show CDR1 as WSHSY and CDR2 as SAAADI. The CDR3 region is CASRTSGGAYNEQFF. CDR3 sequence (DNA): TGCGCCAGCAGAACTAGCGGGGGGGCCTACAATGAGCAGTTCTTC.

The chain combines TRBV18 with TRBJ2-7; 7 nucleotides line up with TRBD2. This CDR3 contains 16 residues. V lost 3 bases, J lost 5 bases, and 13 bases stayed unmatched. The germline V gene encodes CDR1 KGHSH and CDR2 LQKENI. The CDR3 DNA reads TGTGCCAGCTCACCCTCTTTGCGGAGTGGGGGGGACGAGCAGTACTTC. Its translation: CASSPSLRSGGDEQYF.

The V gene is TRBV11-2, the J gene TRBJ2-1, with unresolved D. This CDR3 spans 14 amino acids. V lost 5 bases and J 5 bases, leaving 13 bases between the germline ends. Germline V gives CDR1 SGHAT, CDR2 FQNNGV. As DNA, the CDR3 is TGTGCCAGCAGCCCCGGTTTTCCCGACAATGAGCAGTTCTTC. Translated: CASSPGFPDNEQFF.

The rearrangement joins TRBV7-3 to TRBJ1-3, with no clear D. Germline CDR1 and CDR2: SGHTA and FQGTGA. This CDR3 has 13 residues. Trimming stripped 6 bases from V and 0 bases from J, with 6 bases between. The CDR3 loop reads CASSRYSGNTIYF. The CDR3 DNA sequence: TGTGCCAGCAGTCGATACTCTGGAAACACCATATATTTT.

The rearrangement uses TRBV7-2 and TRBJ1-4; D not certain. The V and J ends lost 4 bases and 8 bases respectively, with 8 bases between them. From germline, CDR1 is SGHTA and CDR2 FQGNSA. The CDR3 has 12 amino acids. In DNA, the CDR3 is TGTGCCAGCAGCTCGTACGAGGAAAAACTGTTTTTT. Translating gives CASSSYEEKLFF. The variable domain in full, with the rest retrieved from reference TRBV7-2 and TRBJ1-4, is GAGVSQSPSNKVTEKGKDVELRCDPISGHTALYWYRQSLGQGLEFLIYFQGNSAPDKSGLPSDRFSAERTGGSVSTLTIQRTQQEDSAVYLCASSSYEEKLFFGSGTQLSVL.

V gene TRBV30 combines with J gene TRBJ1-1; 7 bases match TRBD1. The junction had 4 bases not matched to a gene; V was cut back by 8 bases and J by 1 base. The CDR3 spans 12 residues. Looked up from germline, CDR1 is GTSNPN and CDR2 is SVGIG (reference sequence). CDR3 sequence: CAGQEPNTEAFF. The CDR3 coding sequence is TGTGCCGGACAGGAACCGAACACTGAAGCTTTCTTT.

V and J are TRBV9 and TRBJ2-1; D gene unclear. This CDR3 has 15 amino acids. Germline loops: CDR1 SGDLS, CDR2 YYNGEE. The V and J ends lost 0 bases and 4 bases respectively, with 11 bases between them. The CDR3 is CASSVAETWYNEQFF. The CDR3 DNA reads as TGTGCCAGCAGCGTAGCTGAGACTTGGTACAATGAGCAGTTCTTC.

The count of this clone is one. V gene TRBV4-2 combines with J gene TRBJ2-3; tentatively, D is TRBD1 (5 bases). V lost 2 bases and J lost 6, with 9 bases in between. This CDR3 has 13 residues. The germline gives CDR1 LGHNA, CDR2 YNFKEQ. The CDR3 sequence: CASSQKRGDTQYF. The CDR3 DNA follows: TGTGCCAGCAGCCAAAAAAGGGGTGATACGCAGTATTTT.

The chain links TRBV11-2 to TRBJ2-3; D is unresolved. V lost 5 bases, J lost 2 bases, and 11 bases lay in between. Germline values: CDR1 SGHAT, CDR2 FQNNGV. The CDR3 is 14 residues long. The CDR3 protein is CASSPNGPTDTQYF. The CDR3 DNA reads as TGTGCCAGCAGCCCCAACGGACCCACAGATACGCAGTATTTT.

The rearrangement joins TRBV5-4 to TRBJ2-7; D not certain. This CDR3 region has 13 residues. V shed 0 bases and J shed 2 bases, with 6 bases lying between them. Germline CDR1 SGHNT, CDR2 YYREEE (reference sequence). The CDR3 protein is CASSLVSTYEQYF. CDR3 in DNA: TGTGCCAGCAGCTTGGTTTCAACCTACGAGCAGTACTTC.

This chain connects TRBV19 to TRBJ1-2; D call uncertain. The CDR3 is made up of 13 amino acids. Germline CDR1 is LNHDA and CDR2 is SQIVND (reference sequence). V was shortened by 7 bases and J by 10 bases, with 19 bases between the two germline ends. CDR3: CASTDAGRIFYTF. Here the CDR3 DNA reads TGTGCCAGTACCGACGCGGGCCGGATTTTCTACACCTTC.

This clone was seen only once. The chain carries TRBV29-1 and TRBJ1-1; TRBD1 agrees at 8 bases. Germline V gene data show CDR1 as SQVTM and CDR2 as ANQGSEA. CDR3 length: 14 amino acids. J gave up 1 base and V 6 bases, and 7 bases lay outside the gene matches. CDR3 sequence reads: CSVTQGAGNTEAFF. As DNA, the CDR3 is TGCAGCGTGACCCAGGGGGCAGGGAACACTGAAGCTTTCTTT. Combining the CDR3 with reference TRBV29-1 and TRBJ1-1 gives the whole variable domain SAVISQKPSRDICQRGTSLTIQCQVDSQVTMMFWYRQQPGQSLTLIATANQGSEATYESGFVIDKFPISRPNLTFSTLTVSNMSPEDSSIYLCSVTQGAGNTEAFFGQGTRLTVV.

The chain is built from TRBV27 and TRBJ1-5; a possible D gene is TRBD1 (5 bases). Germline V lookup: CDR1 MNHEY, CDR2 SMNVEV (reference sequence). The length of the CDR3 is 14 residues. V lost 5 bases and J 7 bases, leaving 15 bases between the germline ends. The DNA of the CDR3 is TGTGCCAGCAGTCGTACTCAGGGTGGACAGCCCCAGCATTTT. It codes for CASSRTQGGQPQHF.

The chain is built from TRBV18 and TRBJ1-1; 7 positions agree with TRBD1. V was pared by 3 bases and J by 0 bases, with 4 bases of the junction left unmatched. The germline CDR1 and CDR2 sequences are KGHSH and LQKENI. The CDR3 is 15 residues long. CDR3 sequence reads: CASSPGTEMNTEAFF. The CDR3 region has the DNA TGTGCCAGCTCACCTGGGACAGAAATGAACACTGAAGCTTTCTTT.

The sample holds a few counts of this clone. This chain uses TRBV18 with TRBJ1-6, with TRBD1 as a possible D gene (5 bases). V was clipped by 2 bases and J by 10 bases, with 15 bases between them. The CDR3 length is 15 residues. Germline lookup yields CDR1 KGHSH and CDR2 LQKENI. CDR3 amino acids: CASSPSGMPSSPLHF. The DNA of the CDR3 is TGTGCCAGCTCACCATCAGGGATGCCCTCATCACCCCTCCACTTT.

The CDR3 DNA follows: TGTGCCAGCTCACCGAAGGGAGAGGGCGTCCCGTACTTC. The encoded protein is CASSPKGEGVPYF. The genes are TRBV18 and TRBJ2-7, with D possibly being TRBD2 (5 bases). The CDR3 loop spans 13 amino acids. Germline lookup yields CDR1 KGHSH and CDR2 LQKENI. V was clipped by 3 bases and J by 12 bases, with 18 bases between them. The full variable domain, rest sourced from reference TRBV18 and TRBJ2-7, is NAGVMQNPRHLVRRRGQEARLRCSPMKGHSHVYWYRQLPEEGLKFMVYLQKENIIDESGMPKERFSAEFPKEGPSILRIQQVVRGDSAAYFCASSPKGEGVPYFGPGTRLTVT.

V is TRBV6-6 and J is TRBJ1-2, with TRBD1 as a possible D gene (5 bases). Germline CDR1 reads MNHNY; CDR2 reads SVGAGI (reference sequence). Trimming pared 0 bases from V and 2 bases from J, leaving 10 bases between. There are 15 residues in the CDR3. DNA of the CDR3: TGTGCCAGCAGTTACTCGGGGACTGGGAACTATGGCTACACCTTC. Its protein is CASSYSGTGNYGYTF.

The chain has TRBV18 and TRBJ1-1; a weak D match, TRBD1 (5 bases). Between the trimmed V and J ends, which lost 7 bases and 1 base, there was a span of 10 bases. Germline CDR1 reads KGHSH; CDR2 reads LQKENI. The CDR3 consists of 13 residues. The CDR3: CASLTGPNTEAFF. CDR3 sequence (DNA): TGTGCCAGCTTAACAGGTCCGAACACTGAAGCTTTCTTT.

The rearrangement uses TRBV6-1 and TRBJ1-5; D is possibly TRBD1 (6 bases). The CDR3 spans 18 residues. V lost 4 bases, J lost 1 base, and 20 bases lay in between. Germline CDR1 MNHNS, CDR2 SASEGT. In nucleotides, the CDR3 is TGTGCCAGCAGTGGACACAAGGACAGACTAAAAAGCAATCAGCCCCAGCATTTT. Translated, it gives CASSGHKDRLKSNQPQHF.

The rearrangement joins TRBV30 to TRBJ1-5, with unresolved D. Germline CDR1 is GTSNPN and CDR2 is SVGIG (reference sequence). The CDR3 spans 14 residues. V was clipped by 3 bases and J by 4 bases, with 13 bases between them. The CDR3 region is CAWRPKGGNQPQHF. The CDR3 DNA sequence: TGTGCCTGGAGGCCGAAAGGAGGGAATCAGCCCCAGCATTTT.

The V gene is TRBV5-1, the J gene TRBJ1-6; D ambiguous. Per germline, CDR1 SGHRS and CDR2 YFSETQ. The CDR3 runs 14 residues. Trimming left V 2 bases short and J 5 bases short, with 8 bases between. The CDR3 nucleotides read TGCGCCAGCAGCTTAACAGCAGATAATTCACCCCTCCACTTT. Translated: CASSLTADNSPLHF.